This is a list of T cell receptor beta chains from one sample in a study of regulatory T cells in long-lasting Graves disease. Each CDR3 protein gets one entry after TCRdb re-called the multiplex PCR reads with MiXCR. The table shows 350,000 to 450,000 distinct CDR3 sequences, with 12% occurring only once. These same records also appear under a second study, on T cells in Graves' hyperthyroidism and ophthalmopathy.

This sample comprised peripheral blood mononuclear cells (PBMCs), obtained at new diagnosis, from a patient treated with antithyroid drugs. These receptors came from a woman in her late teens or twenties with Graves disease. Both conserved end residues are part of each CDR3. A D gene is named only where the DNA matches it firmly. Size values are once, few and many counts, or a class for expanded clones, and some rows have none.

CDR3 length,D gene,V gene,clone size,J gene,CDR3 protein,CDR3 DNA
12,.,TRBV18,many,TRBJ2-7,CASSPPGAEQYF,TGTGCCAGCTCACCACCGGGGGCGGAGCAGTACTTC
17,TRBD2,TRBV12-3/TRBV12-4,many,TRBJ2-4,CASSSSGLADYKNIQYF,TGTGCCAGCAGTTCGAGTGGACTAGCGGATTACAAAAACATTCAGTACTTC
13,.,TRBV3-1,.,TRBJ1-2,CASSQGQVYGYTF,TGTGCCAGCAGCCAAGGACAGGTTTATGGCTACACCTTC
11,.,TRBV19,few,TRBJ2-3,CATKRGDTQYF,TGTGCCACAAAACGGGGGGATACGCAGTATTTT
17,.,TRBV11-1,many,TRBJ2-5,CASSLGLRAAAKETQYF,TGTGCCAGCAGCTTAGGGCTGAGGGCAGCAGCTAAAGAGACCCAGTACTTC
12,.,TRBV20-1,.,TRBJ2-1,CSAPTTGNEQFF,TGCAGTGCCCCCACAACAGGGAATGAGCAGTTCTTC
13,.,TRBV2,many,TRBJ1-1,CASSETRDTEAFF,TGTGCCAGCAGTGAAACAAGAGACACTGAAGCTTTCTTT
14,.,TRBV25-1,.,TRBJ1-2,CASSSHGTYYGYTF,TGTGCCAGCAGTTCCCACGGGACGTACTATGGCTACACCTTC
15,TRBD2,TRBV9,.,TRBJ2-3,CASSGRLANTDTQYF,TGTGCCAGCAGCGGACGACTAGCTAACACAGATACGCAGTATTTT
17,TRBD2,TRBV20-1,.,TRBJ2-3,CSASIAGGFWGTDTQYF,TGCAGTGCTAGTATAGCGGGGGGATTTTGGGGCACAGATACGCAGTATTTT
14,.,TRBV19,.,TRBJ1-2,CASSAGVRKGGYTF,TGTGCCAGTAGTGCCGGGGTCAGGAAGGGTGGCTACACCTTC
15,TRBD1,TRBV24-1,.,TRBJ1-1,CATSEPGQGWTEAFF,TGTGCCACCAGTGAGCCGGGACAGGGGTGGACTGAAGCTTTCTTT
13,TRBD1,TRBV20-1,many,TRBJ2-3,CSPRQGPTDTQYF,TGCAGTCCGAGACAGGGGCCGACAGATACGCAGTATTTT
14,.,TRBV11-2,many,TRBJ1-4,CASSLAGLEEKLFF,TGTGCCAGCAGCTTAGCTGGGTTGGAAGAAAAACTGTTTTTT
16,TRBD1,TRBV20-1,many,TRBJ2-5,CSVPTGATRRTETQYF,TGCAGTGTTCCAACAGGGGCTACACGGAGGACAGAGACCCAGTACTTC
21,.,TRBV7-2,many,TRBJ2-3,CASSLVGTIAVLPILTDTQYF,TGTGCCAGCAGCTTAGTTGGCACCATAGCGGTCCTCCCTATACTTACAGATACGCAGTATTTT